Described below is a single T cell receptor beta chain sequence and its context. Its antigen is as yet unknown. The limits of the CDR3 on the DNA are not certain, so only TCRdb's listed CDR3 is given. Individual cDNA molecules received unique molecular identifiers during library preparation. TCRdb called the 5' RACE reads again in MiXCR, with one record for every CDR3 protein. The data contain some 60,000 distinct CDR3 sequences, roughly a tenth of them seen just once; the ten biggest clones take up 8.6%. This record comes from a study of early T cells in non-severe SARS-CoV-2 infection. About the research overall: Whole-blood bulk RNA, unsorted, was sequenced, and chains were unpaired.

Counting both end residues, the CDR3 totals 14 amino acids. Germline lookup yields CDR1 MNHNY and CDR2 SVGAGI (reference sequence). Broader study findings: Matching against VDJdb likely underestimated virus-specific expansions, favoring anti-spike CD8.

The specimen was whole blood. The rearrangement joins TRBV6-6 to TRBJ1-4. The clonotype comes from an adult who was a healthcare worker with PCR-confirmed SARS-CoV-2 infection or an uninfected control (not recorded which). The CDR3 spells CASSSSGSGEKLFF.